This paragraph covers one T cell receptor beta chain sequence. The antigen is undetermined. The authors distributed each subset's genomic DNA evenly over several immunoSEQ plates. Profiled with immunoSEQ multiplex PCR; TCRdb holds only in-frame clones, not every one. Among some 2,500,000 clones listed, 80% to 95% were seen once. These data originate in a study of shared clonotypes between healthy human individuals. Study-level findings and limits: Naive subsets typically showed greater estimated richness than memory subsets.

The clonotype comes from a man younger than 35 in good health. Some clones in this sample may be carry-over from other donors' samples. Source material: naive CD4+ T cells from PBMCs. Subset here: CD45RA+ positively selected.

CDR3 DNA: TGTGCCAGCAGCTTAACGACAGAGCAGTTCTTC. It is translated as CASSLTTEQFF. This chain joins TRBV7-9 and TRBJ2-1; D unresolved. Germline loops: CDR1 SEHNR, CDR2 FQNEAQ (reference sequence). This CDR3 comprises 11 residues. Trimming cost V 2 bases and J 10 bases, with 6 bases left between them.